A single sample is the source of the 31 T cell receptor beta chains below, sequenced in a study of cytomegalovirus exposure and HLA in healthy donors. 13 Jbeta primers and 60 Vbeta primers were used for the PCR. Only in-frame clones appear in the TCRdb table, and some are missing; sequencing was by immunoSEQ multiplex PCR. The sample contains 85,000 to 100,000 clones, roughly 75% of which appear only once. Sequenced: PBMCs. The receptors originated from a woman in her sixties or seventies in good health and CMV-seronegative.

The rearrangement links TRBV5-1 to TRBJ2-3; a possible D gene is TRBD1 (6 bases). V was cut by 0 bases and J by 0 bases, with 11 bases left in between. The germline CDR1 and CDR2 sequences are SGHRS and YFSETQ. CDR3 length: 16 amino acids. The CDR3 bases are TGCGCCAGCAGCTTGGCCCCCCAGGGGAGCACAGATACGCAGTATTTT. Its protein is CASSLAPQGSTDTQYF. The entire variable domain, with the rest obtained from reference TRBV5-1 and TRBJ2-3, is as follows: KAGVTQTPRYLIKTRGQQVTLSCSPISGHRSVSWYQQTPGQGLQFLFEYFSETQRNKGNFPGRFSGRQFSNSRSEMNVSTLELGDSALYLCASSLAPQGSTDTQYFGPGTRLTVL.

The chain recombines TRBV9 with TRBJ2-2; the match to TRBD2 covers 9 bases. V lost 2 bases, J lost 4 bases, and 6 bases stayed unmatched. CDR1 is SGDLS and CDR2 is YYNGEE in the germline V gene. This CDR3 comprises 16 residues. The CDR3 loop reads CASSVGGGAGTGELFF. The CDR3 DNA sequence: TGTGCCAGCAGCGTCGGCGGGGGGGCGGGCACCGGGGAGCTGTTTTTT.

V usage is TRBV6-5 and J usage is TRBJ1-4; D is undetermined. Germline V gives CDR1 MNHEY, CDR2 SVGAGI. The CDR3 is made up of 13 amino acids. Trimming left V 10 bases short and J 8 bases short, with 17 bases between. The CDR3 reads CATTRGRREKLFF. For the CDR3, the DNA is TGTGCCACCACTCGAGGGAGGAGGGAAAAACTGTTTTTT.

This chain connects TRBV7-9 to TRBJ2-7, with TRBD1 identical over 8 bases. J was trimmed by 4 bases and V by 2 bases; bases with no gene match: 7. This CDR3 is built from 15 residues. CDR1 is SEHNR, CDR2 FQNEAQ, per germline (reference sequence). The CDR3: CASSLQGAPVYEQYF. The CDR3 DNA sequence: TGTGCCAGCAGCTTACAGGGGGCCCCCGTGTACGAGCAGTACTTC.

The rearrangement joins TRBV6-4 to TRBJ1-1; D gene unclear. V dropped 6 bases and J dropped 1 base, with 9 bases sitting between them. Germline V gene sequence: CDR1 MRHNA, CDR2 SNTAGT. The CDR3 runs 13 residues. CDR3 residues: CASRRGANTEAFF. The CDR3 DNA is TGTGCCAGCAGGCGAGGAGCGAACACTGAAGCTTTCTTT.

The CDR3 reads CASSHATGYEQFF. CDR3 nucleotides: TGCGCCAGCAGCCATGCGACAGGGTATGAGCAGTTCTTC. This chain links TRBV4-3 with TRBJ2-1, with TRBD1 identical over 7 bases. After removal of 3 bases from V and 8 bases from J, the junction contained 4 bases not matched to a gene. The CDR3 sequence is 13 residues long. Germline V lookup: CDR1 LGHNA, CDR2 YSLEER.

This chain uses TRBV19 with TRBJ1-1; 8 bases align to TRBD1. J gave up 1 base and V 3 bases, and 4 bases lay outside the gene matches. Germline V gene sequence: CDR1 LNHDA, CDR2 SQIVND (reference sequence). This CDR3 region has 15 residues. The DNA for the CDR3 is TGTGCCAGTAGTATCAACAGGGGGTCGAACACTGAAGCTTTCTTT. It yields the protein CASSINRGSNTEAFF. The variable domain in full, completed from reference TRBV19 and TRBJ1-1, reads DGGITQSPKYLFRKEGQNVTLSCEQNLNHDAMYWYRQDPGQGLRLIYYSQIVNDFQKGDIAEGYSVSREKKESFPLTVTSAQKNPTAFYLCASSINRGSNTEAFFGQGTRLTVV.

This rearrangement joins TRBV4-1 to TRBJ2-3; 14 nucleotides match TRBD2. The CDR3 runs 15 residues. V lost 8 bases and J lost 5; bases outside the gene matches: 6. CDR1 and CDR2 from the germline V gene are MGHRA and YSYEKL. CDR3 loop: CASGLAGGEIDTQYF. The CDR3 region has the DNA TGCGCCAGCGGACTAGCGGGAGGCGAGATAGATACGCAGTATTTT.

This chain uses TRBV13 with TRBJ1-3; unclear D gene. CDR1 is PRHDT and CDR2 is FYEKMQ in the germline V gene (reference sequence). This CDR3 region has 12 residues. V was trimmed by 8 bases and J by 9 bases, leaving 14 bases between them. This chain's CDR3 is CASAETRGTIYF. DNA for the CDR3: TGTGCCAGCGCCGAGACGCGCGGCACCATATATTTT. Drawing the rest from reference TRBV13 and TRBJ1-3, the complete variable domain is AAGVIQSPRHLIKEKRETATLKCYPIPRHDTVYWYQQGPGQDPQFLISFYEKMQSDKGSIPDRFSAQQFSDYHSELNMSSLELGDSALYFCASAETRGTIYFGEGSWLTVV.

The chain carries TRBV4-3 and TRBJ1-6; D not certain. This CDR3 contains 13 residues. V lost 4 bases to trimming and J lost 11 bases, with 12 bases between them. Germline V lookup: CDR1 LGHNA, CDR2 YSLEER. CDR3 loop: CASSRITGAPLHF. CDR3 sequence (DNA): TGCGCCAGCAGCCGTATCACGGGTGCACCCCTCCACTTT.

V usage is TRBV6-6 and J usage is TRBJ2-5; D might be TRBD2 (5 bases). Germline CDR1 reads MNHNY; CDR2 reads SVGAGI (reference sequence). The V and J ends lost 6 bases and 3 bases respectively, with 11 bases between them. The CDR3 length is 13 residues. Here the CDR3 reads CASRTTEKETQYF. In nucleotides, the CDR3 is TGTGCCAGCAGGACTACAGAAAAAGAGACCCAGTACTTC.

The chain combines TRBV5-1 with TRBJ2-2, with 9 positions matching TRBD1. CDR3 length equals 16 residues. The V gene's germline CDR1 is SGHRS and CDR2 YFSETQ. Unmatched junction bases numbered 7, after V lost 4 bases and J lost 3 bases. The CDR3 coding sequence is TGCGCCAGCAGCCCCCGGACAGGGGCTGACACCGGGGAGCTGTTTTTT. It specifies CASSPRTGADTGELFF.

This clone came up a few times. The CDR3 is CASSFQGGYGYTF. In DNA, the CDR3 is TGCGCCAGCAGCTTTCAGGGAGGCTATGGCTACACCTTC. V is TRBV5-1 and J is TRBJ1-2; a possible D gene is TRBD1 (5 bases). CDR3 length: 13 residues. Trimming took off 2 bases at V and 4 bases at J, with 9 bases between the two ends. Germline V gene sequence: CDR1 SGHRS, CDR2 YFSETQ.

This clone was seen only a few times. The V and J genes are TRBV5-1 and TRBJ2-7; 14 bases agree with TRBD2. The germline V gene has CDR1 SGHRS and CDR2 YFSETQ. Trimming removed 6 bases from V and 7 bases from J; junction bases left unmatched: 15. This CDR3 spans 17 amino acids. CDR3 loop: CASTTRGTSGGLEEQYF. Written as DNA, the CDR3 is TGCGCCAGCACCACCCGGGGGACTAGCGGGGGACTCGAGGAGCAGTACTTC.

The chain is built from TRBV21-1 and TRBJ2-1; the D segment call TRBD2 is taken from the table without a DNA check. TRBV21-1 constitutes a pseudogene. The CDR3 covers 14 residues. CDR3 residues: CASSYNPREEGEFF. CDR3 bases: TGTGCCAGCAGCTATAACCCGCGGGAGGAGGGTGAATTCTTC.

This chain joins TRBV6-5 and TRBJ2-1; 10 nucleotides align to TRBD2. The CDR3 covers 14 residues. Germline loops: CDR1 MNHEY, CDR2 SVGAGI. V lost 2 bases to trimming and J lost 9 bases; unmatched junction nucleotides: 4. In DNA form, the CDR3 reads TGTGCCAGCAGTTACGTAGCGGGGGGATCTGAGCAGTTCTTC. Protein: CASSYVAGGSEQFF.

CDR3 amino acids: CASSPSRGPPDTQYF. The CDR3 DNA sequence: TGTGCCAGCTCACCGTCCAGGGGACCTCCTGATACGCAGTATTTT. The chain joins TRBV18 to TRBJ2-3; TRBD1 might be the D (6 bases). Germline V lookup: CDR1 KGHSH, CDR2 LQKENI. The CDR3 loop spans 15 amino acids. Deletions cut 3 bases from V and 6 bases from J, with 16 bases between.

The genes are TRBV7-9 and TRBJ2-1; a weak D match, TRBD2 (5 bases). Per germline, CDR1 SEHNR and CDR2 FQNEAQ (reference sequence). V lost 5 bases and J lost 4, with 18 bases in between. The CDR3 extends over 16 amino acids. This chain's CDR3 is CASSRTLAELYNEQFF. CDR3 sequence (DNA): TGTGCCAGCAGCCGCACTCTAGCAGAGTTGTACAATGAGCAGTTCTTC. The full variable domain, completed using reference TRBV7-9 and TRBJ2-1, is DTGVSQNPRHKITKRGQNVTFRCDPISEHNRLYWYRQTLGQGPEFLTYFQNEAQLEKSRLLSDRFSAERPKGSFSTLEIQRTEQGDSAMYLCASSRTLAELYNEQFFGPGTRLTVL.

CDR3 coding DNA: TGCAGCGTTGATGTCCGACAGGGGCCGGAGACCCAGTACTTC. The encoded protein is CSVDVRQGPETQYF. The chain couples TRBV29-1 to TRBJ2-5; the match to TRBD1 covers 8 bases. The germline CDR1 and CDR2 sequences are SQVTM and ANQGSEA. V trimming: 3 bases; J trimming: 5 bases; junction bases outside the gene matches: 8. The CDR3 length is 14 residues.

The chain recombines TRBV27 with TRBJ1-1; D might be TRBD1 (6 bases). CDR3 length equals 14 residues. CDR1 is MNHEY and CDR2 is SMNVEV in the germline V gene (reference sequence). The V end lost 4 bases, the J end lost 7 bases, and 16 bases lay between the germline ends. This CDR3 reads CASSSGGRDYEAFF. CDR3 in DNA: TGTGCCAGCAGTTCCGGGGGCCGGGACTATGAAGCTTTCTTT.

V usage is TRBV5-6 and J usage is TRBJ1-1; D gene unclear. V dropped 0 bases and J dropped 5 bases, with 11 bases sitting between them. CDR1 SGHDT and CDR2 YYEEEE come from the germline V gene. The length of the CDR3 is 14 residues. The chain's CDR3 is CASSLVLEGTEAFF. The CDR3 DNA follows: TGTGCCAGCAGCTTGGTTTTGGAGGGAACTGAAGCTTTCTTT.

This clone was counted a few times. The genes are TRBV25-1 and TRBJ2-7; possibly TRBD1 for D (7 bases). Germline CDR1 reads MGHDK; CDR2 reads SYGVNS. V was trimmed by 9 bases and J by 2 bases, leaving 17 bases between them. This CDR3 region has 14 residues. The CDR3 spells CASRRSGGTYEQYF. DNA of the CDR3: TGTGCCAGTCGACGGTCAGGGGGGACCTACGAGCAGTACTTC.

This clone has a handful of counts. The chain uses TRBV6-5 and TRBJ1-1, with D tentatively TRBD1 (5 bases). Per the germline V gene, CDR1 is MNHEY and CDR2 is SVGAGI. Between the trimmed V and J ends, which lost 5 bases and 1 base, there was a span of 14 bases. The CDR3 runs 15 residues. CDR3 sequence (DNA): TGTGCCAGCAGTATCCATCAAGGGGAGAACACTGAAGCTTTCTTT. Its protein product is CASSIHQGENTEAFF.

This clone came up once. The chain is built from TRBV2 and TRBJ1-2; D possibly corresponds to TRBD1 (6 bases). The CDR3 runs to 14 residues. CDR1 SNHLY and CDR2 FYNNEI come from the germline V gene. Trimming took 10 bases from V and 6 from J, leaving 21 bases between them. CDR3 coding DNA: TGTGCCACCGAGGCGGGGGGACGGGGGCATGGCTACACCTTC. Amino acids: CATEAGGRGHGYTF.

The gene calls are TRBV5-1 and TRBJ1-4, with TRBD1 matching over 11 bases. V shed 2 bases and J 3 bases; nucleotides not matched to a gene: 3. Germline V gene data show CDR1 as SGHRS and CDR2 as YFSETQ. The CDR3 runs to 16 residues. The CDR3 sequence is CASSLGQGAANEKLFF. The CDR3 DNA sequence: TGCGCCAGCAGCTTAGGACAGGGGGCTGCTAATGAAAAACTGTTTTTT.

The chain has TRBV7-9 and TRBJ1-2, with D possibly matching TRBD1 (6 bases). Trimming pared 1 base from V and 6 bases from J, leaving 12 bases between. Germline V gene sequence: CDR1 SEHNR, CDR2 FQNEAQ (reference sequence). This CDR3 has 14 amino acids. The CDR3 sequence is CASSLEGGIHGYTF. CDR3 coding DNA: TGTGCCAGCAGCTTAGAGGGGGGGATTCATGGCTACACCTTC.

In the case of this clone: A junction end diverges from the germline sequence, so it may reflect a read error. Other DNA sequences within the sample encode an identical CDR3. This chain connects TRBV6-5 to TRBJ1-4; the match to TRBD1 covers 11 bases. Looked up from germline, CDR1 is MNHEY and CDR2 is SVGAGI. This CDR3 contains 15 residues. CDR3 bases: TGTGCCAGCAGACTTGGGACAGGGGGTTGGGAAAAGCTGTTTTTT. Its translation is CASRLGTGGWEKLFF.

In its sample, this clone was seen a few times. This rearrangement joins TRBV15 to TRBJ2-7; D possibly corresponds to TRBD2 (6 bases). Germline CDR1 reads LNHNV; CDR2 reads YYDKDF (reference sequence). V lost 0 bases and J 2 bases, leaving 11 bases between the germline ends. The CDR3 covers 15 residues. The CDR3 here is CATSREGRRTYEQYF. DNA for the CDR3: TGTGCCACCAGCAGAGAAGGGAGGAGGACCTACGAGCAGTACTTC.

The V and J genes are TRBV14 and TRBJ2-7, with D possibly matching TRBD2 (6 bases). Germline V lookup: CDR1 SGHDN, CDR2 FVKESK. Trimming removed 2 bases from V and 0 bases from J, with 17 bases in between. The CDR3 length is 17 residues. The CDR3: CASSQTPRDFLSYEQYF. DNA of the CDR3: TGTGCCAGCAGCCAAACTCCCCGGGACTTCCTCTCCTACGAGCAGTACTTC.

This chain links TRBV5-4 with TRBJ2-3; 7 bases fit TRBD2. The CDR3 sequence is 13 residues long. The germline V gene has CDR1 SGHNT and CDR2 YYREEE (reference sequence). Trimming removed 9 bases from V and 4 bases from J; junction bases left unmatched: 8. The CDR3 sequence is CATLGGSPDTQYF. CDR3 in DNA: TGTGCCACGCTGGGAGGGAGCCCAGATACGCAGTATTTT.

The J gene is TRBJ2-3, the V gene TRBV27; 8 bases align to TRBD2. This CDR3 is built from 13 residues. V lost 2 bases to trimming and J lost 14 bases; unmatched junction nucleotides: 9. The germline V gene has CDR1 MNHEY and CDR2 SMNVEV (reference sequence). Here the CDR3 reads CASSLGTRISLYF. CDR3 bases: TGTGCCAGCAGTTTAGGGACTAGAATCTCCCTGTATTTT.